This T cell receptor beta chain was retrieved from a study of CD8 T cells in ankylosing spondylitis. This clonotype was counted only a few times. Antigen unknown. The ends were cut back, 0 bases at V and 6 bases at J, with 15 bases in the middle. This CDR3 is 16 amino acids long. Germline CDR1 DFQATT, CDR2 SNEGSKA (reference sequence). Study-level results: Disease-linked clones bore a CD8+ phenotype, appearing relatively rarely in peripheral blood.

Making use of molecular barcodes, quantitative 5'-RACE generated TCR beta libraries. Each CDR3 protein gets one entry after TCRdb re-called the 5' RACE reads with MiXCR. The repertoire holds about 250,000 distinct CDR3 sequences, with approximately 30% as singletons. The chain recombines TRBV20-1 with TRBJ1-6; TRBD1 might be the D (5 bases). The clonotype was recovered from a male donor with ankylosing spondylitis or in good health (not recorded which). Sequenced sample: blood, either unsorted or a sorted T cell fraction (not recorded which). DNA for the CDR3: TGCAGTGCTAGAGATGATGCCCACGGGGCTAATTCACCCCTCCACTTT. It yields the protein CSARDDAHGANSPLHF.